This is a list of T cell receptor beta chains from one sample in a study of blood T cell repertoires in COVID-19. Using immunoSEQ multiplex PCR, the repertoire was profiled, and TCRdb retains in-frame clones only, with some absent. The repertoire holds about 260,000 clones, with around 89% as singletons. Sample: PBMCs or T cells enriched from blood (not recorded which). The receptor source for this set is a woman aged 45-65 years who had recovered from COVID-19. The CDR3 runs from the conserved cysteine through the conserved F or W. Each record gives: J gene, D gene, V gene, clone size, CDR3 DNA, CDR3 protein. D genes are given only for firm matches. Size values are once, few and many counts, or a class for expanded clones, and some rows have none.

j_gene: TRBJ2-1
d_gene: TRBD2
v_gene: TRBV24-1
abundance: .
CDR3nt: TGTGCCACCATGACGGGCGGGAGCTCCTACAATGAGCAGTTCTTC
CDR3aa: CATMTGGSSYNEQFF

j_gene: TRBJ1-5
d_gene: TRBD1
v_gene: TRBV5-6
abundance: .
CDR3nt: TGTGCCAGCAGCTGGGGAACGGGGACAGGTCAGCCCCAGCATTTT
CDR3aa: CASSWGTGTGQPQHF

j_gene: TRBJ1-1
d_gene: .
v_gene: TRBV6-2/TRBV6-3
abundance: .
CDR3nt: TGTGCCAGCAGTTACACGACAGGCCTGAACACTGAAGCTTTCTTT
CDR3aa: CASSYTTGLNTEAFF

j_gene: TRBJ2-7
d_gene: .
v_gene: TRBV6-2/TRBV6-3
abundance: .
CDR3nt: TGTGCCAGCAGTTACCGTGCGGGATCTCGGTACGAGCAGTACTTC
CDR3aa: CASSYRAGSRYEQYF

j_gene: TRBJ1-1
d_gene: .
v_gene: TRBV3-1/TRBV3-2
abundance: .
CDR3nt: TGTGCCAGCAGCCGGGTTGGGGGGTCGGACACTGAAGCTTTCTTT
CDR3aa: CASSRVGGSDTEAFF

j_gene: TRBJ2-5
d_gene: .
v_gene: TRBV5-1
abundance: .
CDR3nt: TGCGCCAGCAGCTTAGACAGCCAAGAGACCCAGTACTTC
CDR3aa: CASSLDSQETQYF

j_gene: TRBJ2-7
d_gene: TRBD2
v_gene: TRBV4-3
abundance: .
CDR3nt: TGCGCCAGCAGCCAATCGGCTAGCGGGAGTTACGAGCAGTACTTC
CDR3aa: CASSQSASGSYEQYF

j_gene: TRBJ2-3
d_gene: .
v_gene: TRBV18
abundance: few
CDR3nt: TGTGCCAGCTCACCCTTTGGGGCAGCCACAGATACGCAGTATTTT
CDR3aa: CASSPFGAATDTQYF

j_gene: TRBJ1-2
d_gene: .
v_gene: TRBV15
abundance: .
CDR3nt: TGTGCCACCTCCCGAGCAAACTATGGCTACACCTTC
CDR3aa: CATSRANYGYTF

j_gene: TRBJ1-5
d_gene: .
v_gene: TRBV4-1
abundance: .
CDR3nt: TGCGCCAGCAGCCAAGTGGCTGGTCAGCCCCAGCATTTT
CDR3aa: CASSQVAGQPQHF

j_gene: TRBJ1-1
d_gene: .
v_gene: TRBV6-2/TRBV6-3
abundance: .
CDR3nt: TGTGCCAGCAGTTACGCCCCACCGGGGGTGAACACTGAAGCTTTCTTT
CDR3aa: CASSYAPPGVNTEAFF

j_gene: TRBJ2-7
d_gene: TRBD1
v_gene: TRBV5-1
abundance: .
CDR3nt: TGCGCCAGCAGCTCCGGGACAGGGCACGAGCAGTACTTC
CDR3aa: CASSSGTGHEQYF

j_gene: TRBJ2-5
d_gene: TRBD1
v_gene: TRBV9
abundance: .
CDR3nt: TGTGCCAGCAGCGTCCGACAGGGAGAAGAGACCCAGTACTTC
CDR3aa: CASSVRQGEETQYF

j_gene: TRBJ1-1
d_gene: .
v_gene: TRBV18
abundance: .
CDR3nt: TGTGCCAGCTCGTCCAACCGGGACACTGAAGCTTTCTTT
CDR3aa: CASSSNRDTEAFF

j_gene: TRBJ2-7
d_gene: .
v_gene: TRBV11-1
abundance: .
CDR3nt: TGTGCCAGCAGCTCAGTCCAGGGGGGCTACGAGCAGTACTTC
CDR3aa: CASSSVQGGYEQYF

j_gene: TRBJ1-5
d_gene: TRBD1
v_gene: TRBV24-1
abundance: once
CDR3nt: TGTGCCACCAGTGATTTGCCACTTGACAGGGGCGATAGCAATCAGCCCCAGCATTTT
CDR3aa: CATSDLPLDRGDSNQPQHF

j_gene: TRBJ2-3
d_gene: TRBD2
v_gene: TRBV3-1/TRBV3-2
abundance: .
CDR3nt: TGTGCCAGCACCAACAAGATCGGGAAGCGGGGTACGCAGTATTTT
CDR3aa: CASTNKIGKRGTQYF

j_gene: TRBJ2-7
d_gene: TRBD1
v_gene: TRBV2
abundance: .
CDR3nt: TGTGCCAGCAGATATAAAGGGACAGGGAAAAACGAGCAGTACTTC
CDR3aa: CASRYKGTGKNEQYF

j_gene: TRBJ2-7
d_gene: .
v_gene: TRBV4-2
abundance: once
CDR3nt: TGTGCCAGCAGCCAAGATACGAGCGGGCGACAGTACTTC
CDR3aa: CASSQDTSGRQYF

j_gene: TRBJ2-6
d_gene: .
v_gene: TRBV15
abundance: .
CDR3nt: TGTGCCACCAGCGGCACCAGGGGTTCTGGGGCCAACGTCCTGACTTTC
CDR3aa: CATSGTRGSGANVLTF

j_gene: TRBJ2-7
d_gene: TRBD2
v_gene: TRBV6-5
abundance: .
CDR3nt: TGTGCCAGCAGTTACTCGACGATAGCGGGGAACTACGAGCAGTACTTC
CDR3aa: CASSYSTIAGNYEQYF

j_gene: TRBJ2-7
d_gene: .
v_gene: TRBV19
abundance: .
CDR3nt: TGTGCCAGTAGTAGCTACAGGGCCTACGAGCAGTACTTC
CDR3aa: CASSSYRAYEQYF

j_gene: TRBJ2-1
d_gene: TRBD2
v_gene: TRBV28
abundance: .
CDR3nt: TGTGCCAGCAGTTTCCACGGGACTAGGGACAATGAGCAGTTCTTC
CDR3aa: CASSFHGTRDNEQFF

j_gene: TRBJ1-6
d_gene: .
v_gene: TRBV5-1
abundance: .
CDR3nt: TGCGCCAGCAGCTTGGAGCAGGGTTTGCATTCACCCCTCCACTTT
CDR3aa: CASSLEQGLHSPLHF

j_gene: TRBJ1-2
d_gene: .
v_gene: TRBV20-1
abundance: once
CDR3nt: TGCAGTGCTAGTTTAGGGCAGGGCTATGGCTACACCTTC
CDR3aa: CSASLGQGYGYTF

j_gene: TRBJ1-4
d_gene: TRBD1
v_gene: TRBV6-6
abundance: .
CDR3nt: TGTGCCAGCAGTTTACAGGGGTCCCCCCCTGAAAAACTGTTTTTT
CDR3aa: CASSLQGSPPEKLFF

j_gene: TRBJ1-6
d_gene: .
v_gene: TRBV5-1
abundance: .
CDR3nt: TGCGCCAGCAGCTTGGTGCCAGAAAATTCACCCCTCCACTTT
CDR3aa: CASSLVPENSPLHF

j_gene: TRBJ2-2
d_gene: TRBD2
v_gene: TRBV30
abundance: .
CDR3nt: TGTGCCTGGACTAGCGGAACCCTGAGCACCGGGGAGCTGTTTTTT
CDR3aa: CAWTSGTLSTGELFF

j_gene: TRBJ2-3
d_gene: .
v_gene: TRBV11-3
abundance: .
CDR3nt: TGTGCCAGCAGCTTAGGAGGAGTTCGAACAGATACGCAGTATTTT
CDR3aa: CASSLGGVRTDTQYF

j_gene: TRBJ2-7
d_gene: TRBD2
v_gene: TRBV6-5
abundance: .
CDR3nt: TGTGCCAGCAAGATGTTGGGACTAGTAGTCGTCGAGCAGTACTTC
CDR3aa: CASKMLGLVVVEQYF

j_gene: TRBJ1-5
d_gene: TRBD1
v_gene: TRBV19
abundance: once
CDR3nt: TGTGCCAGTAGTAAGGGACAGAACAATCAGCCCCAGCATTTT
CDR3aa: CASSKGQNNQPQHF

j_gene: TRBJ2-2
d_gene: TRBD2
v_gene: TRBV7-3
abundance: .
CDR3nt: TGTGCCAGCAGCTTTAGCGGGGGCACCGGGGAGCTGTTTTTT
CDR3aa: CASSFSGGTGELFF

j_gene: TRBJ1-4
d_gene: TRBD1
v_gene: TRBV20-1
abundance: .
CDR3nt: TGCAGTGCTAGTTCCGACAGGGTACTAGGTGAAAAACTGTTTTTT
CDR3aa: CSASSDRVLGEKLFF

j_gene: TRBJ2-6
d_gene: TRBD1
v_gene: TRBV7-8
abundance: .
CDR3nt: TGTGCCAGCAGCTTCAGAGGGACAGGGACCCCTGGGGCCAACGTCCTGACTTTC
CDR3aa: CASSFRGTGTPGANVLTF

j_gene: TRBJ2-5
d_gene: .
v_gene: TRBV28
abundance: .
CDR3nt: TGTGCCAGCAGTTTATTGGGGGGAAAAAAGACCCAGTACTTC
CDR3aa: CASSLLGGKKTQYF

j_gene: TRBJ1-4
d_gene: TRBD1
v_gene: TRBV27
abundance: once
CDR3nt: TGTGCCAGCAGTTTACGAGTCCCTGCAGGGGGCACTGAAAAACTGTTTTTT
CDR3aa: CASSLRVPAGGTEKLFF

j_gene: TRBJ1-1
d_gene: TRBD1
v_gene: TRBV28
abundance: .
CDR3nt: TGTGCCAGCAGTTTTGGGACAGGGGGCTTCACTGAAGCTTTCTTT
CDR3aa: CASSFGTGGFTEAFF